This T cell receptor beta chain was found in a study of blood T cell repertoires in COVID-19. As for the study in general: Samples came from the United States, Italy and Spain, spanning acute and convalescent COVID-19. The cDNA or gDNA used as material had been derived from T cells, B-cell-depleted T cells, or PBMCs.

Authors' analysis steps: Amplification of reference gene primers provided the estimated nucleated cell counts. Profiling relied on immunoSEQ multiplex PCR, and the TCRdb table lists in-frame clones only, not all of them. For V, J and clone size, that table is used; D and trimming come from the DNA. The table shows approximately 90,000 clones, with about 90% occurring only once. V lost 6 bases to trimming and J lost 1 base, with 17 bases between them. CDR1 is MGHDK, CDR2 SYGVNS, per germline. There are 16 residues in the CDR3. Sequenced material: peripheral blood. V gene TRBV25-1 combines with J gene TRBJ2-3; possibly TRBD1 for D (5 bases). The source of this sequence is a human donor in a cohort sampled during active COVID-19. The CDR3 here is CASSVSLVGGTDTQYF. The CDR3 DNA reads TGTGCCAGCAGCGTCTCTTTAGTAGGGGGCACAGATACGCAGTATTTT.